This entry lists 15 T cell receptor beta chains sequenced from one sample in a study of CD8+ T cells in alopecia areata. As the sequencing template, cDNA was produced by extracting RNA and reverse transcribing it. Sequencing was performed with immunoSEQ multiplex PCR; in TCRdb, only in-frame clones are kept and a portion is missing. The sample has 110,000 or so clones, 58% seen once. Sequencing input: NKG2D-low CD8+ T cells sorted from blood. All receptors come from a human donor with alopecia areata.

The J gene is TRBJ2-5, the V gene TRBV27; a weak D match, TRBD1 (6 bases). The DNA end lines up better with TRBJ2-7; the J call may be wrong. The germline CDR1 and CDR2 sequences are MNHEY and SMNVEV (reference sequence). This CDR3 has 13 amino acids. CDR3 loop: CASSLAGDNEQYF. The CDR3 nucleotides read TGTGCCAGCAGTCTAGCAGGGGACAACGAGCAGTACTTC.

The chain couples TRBV4-1 to TRBJ1-6, with TRBD1 identical over 8 bases. V gave up 3 bases and J gave up 9 bases; unmatched junction bases: 7. This CDR3 has 15 amino acids. CDR1 and CDR2 (germline): MGHRA, YSYEKL. The CDR3 nucleotides are TGCGCCAGCAGCCATAGACAGGGGTCCTCTTCACCCCTCCACTTT. Residues: CASSHRQGSSSPLHF.

In this sample, this clone turned up a few times. The chain couples TRBV5-1 to TRBJ2-7, with D maybe TRBD2 (6 bases). The V gene's germline CDR1 is SGHRS and CDR2 YFSETQ. V lost 6 bases and J lost 0, with 10 bases in between. The length of the CDR3 is 13 residues. CDR3 in amino acids: CASNGGNSYEQYF. CDR3 DNA sequence: TGCGCCAGCAACGGGGGTAACTCCTACGAGCAGTACTTC. The variable domain in full, with the rest retrieved from reference TRBV5-1 and TRBJ2-7, is KAGVTQTPRYLIKTRGQQVTLSCSPISGHRSVSWYQQTPGQGLQFLFEYFSETQRNKGNFPGRFSGRQFSNSRSEMNVSTLELGDSALYLCASNGGNSYEQYFGPGTRLTVT.

This chain joins TRBV6-6 and TRBJ1-5, with D hard to call. Deletions cut 7 bases from V and 5 bases from J, with 12 bases between. CDR3 size: 13 residues. Germline CDR1 MNHNY, CDR2 SVGAGI (reference sequence). This CDR3 is CASTSLRDQPQHF. The CDR3 nucleotides read TGTGCCAGCACCTCCCTGCGGGATCAGCCCCAGCATTTT.

The gene calls are TRBV5-1 and TRBJ2-1; tentatively, D is TRBD2 (7 bases). This CDR3 spans 18 amino acids. Germline CDR1 reads SGHRS; CDR2 reads YFSETQ. Trimming left V 2 bases short and J 6 bases short, with 24 bases between. As DNA, the CDR3 is TGCGCCAGCAGCTTACCCCACGAGGGGGGGCGCCCCATCAATGAGCAGTTCTTC. Translation: CASSLPHEGGRPINEQFF.

This clone occurred a few times. Sequence at one end of the junction differs from germline and may be a read error. The rearrangement uses TRBV7-7 and TRBJ2-5; D uncertain. Germline CDR1 SSHAT, CDR2 FNYEAQ (reference sequence). CDR3 length: 14 amino acids. CDR3 loop: CASSLRAGAETQYF. Here the CDR3 DNA reads TGTGCTAGCAGCTTAAGGGCTGGTGCCGAGACCCAGTACTTC.

This rearrangement joins TRBV29-1 to TRBJ1-3; D unclear. The CDR3 has 13 amino acids. The germline gives CDR1 SQVTM, CDR2 ANQGSEA. V dropped 7 bases and J dropped 2 bases, with 12 bases sitting between them. CDR3 DNA: TGCAGCGCAGAGGTCTCGGCTGGAAACACCATATATTTT. This gives the protein CSAEVSAGNTIYF.

The V and J genes are TRBV18 and TRBJ1-5; the D is unclear. The CDR3 covers 15 residues. Trimming pared 2 bases from V and 0 bases from J, leaving 8 bases between. Germline V gene lookup returns CDR1 KGHSH and CDR2 LQKENI. The CDR3 reads CASSPSGTSNQPQHF. CDR3 in DNA: TGTGCCAGCTCACCATCGGGAACTAGCAATCAGCCCCAGCATTTT.

This clone was observed a few times. The rearrangement links TRBV11-2 to TRBJ2-6; D remains ambiguous. V gave up 2 bases and J gave up 0 bases, with 5 bases separating them. Germline V gene data show CDR1 as SGHAT and CDR2 as FQNNGV. The CDR3 has 15 residues. CDR3 DNA: TGTGCCAGCAGCTTATCGGTCTCTGGGGCCAACGTCCTGACTTTC. Translation: CASSLSVSGANVLTF. Using reference TRBV11-2 and TRBJ2-6 for the parts outside the CDR3, the full variable domain is EAGVAQSPRYKIIEKRQSVAFWCNPISGHATLYWYQQILGQGPKLLIQFQNNGVVDDSQLPKDRFSAERLKGVDSTLKIQPAKLEDSAVYLCASSLSVSGANVLTFGAGSRLTVL.

The gene calls are TRBV29-1 and TRBJ1-2; D perhaps matches TRBD1 (6 bases). Per germline, CDR1 SQVTM and CDR2 ANQGSEA. V shed 6 bases and J shed 8 bases, with 19 bases lying between them. This CDR3 region has 13 residues. The DNA for the CDR3 is TGCAGCGTAAAGGGGCAGGGGCAAAAGGGCTACACCTTC. This sequence encodes CSVKGQGQKGYTF.

This clone was picked up one time. The chain employs TRBV9 and TRBJ2-7, with D tentatively TRBD1 (6 bases). Trimming stripped 0 bases from V and 2 bases from J, with 9 bases between. This CDR3 is 14 amino acids long. The germline gives CDR1 SGDLS, CDR2 YYNGEE. The CDR3 loop is CASSVGEGAYEQYF. The CDR3 DNA is TGTGCCAGCAGCGTAGGTGAGGGGGCCTACGAGCAGTACTTC.

The gene calls are TRBV27 and TRBJ2-3; D is ambiguous. This CDR3 is 16 amino acids long. V dropped 5 bases and J dropped 1 base, with 16 bases sitting between them. In germline, CDR1 is MNHEY, CDR2 SMNVEV (reference sequence). The CDR3 sequence: CASSPFPAMGTDTQYF. The CDR3 DNA reads as TGTGCCAGCAGTCCCTTTCCGGCAATGGGCACAGATACGCAGTATTTT.

The chain carries TRBV28 and TRBJ1-1, with 8 bases aligning to TRBD1. V shed 6 bases, J shed 7 bases, and the junction held 4 bases outside the gene matches. Germline V gene sequence: CDR1 MDHEN, CDR2 SYDVKM. CDR3 length equals 12 residues. For the CDR3, the DNA is TGTGCCAGCAGCCTGACAGGGGTTGAAGCTTTCTTT. Translating it yields CASSLTGVEAFF. The entire variable domain, with the rest obtained from reference TRBV28 and TRBJ1-1, is as follows: DVKVTQSSRYLVKRTGEKVFLECVQDMDHENMFWYRQDPGLGLRLIYFSYDVKMKEKGDIPEGYSVSREKKERFSLILESASTNQTSMYLCASSLTGVEAFFGQGTRLTVV.

This clone was observed a handful of times. The chain links TRBV4-1 to TRBJ2-1; D uncertain. V gave up 1 base and J gave up 10 bases, with 8 bases separating them. The CDR3 loop spans 12 amino acids. Germline V gene lookup returns CDR1 MGHRA and CDR2 YSYEKL. DNA for the CDR3: TGCGCCAGCAGCCAAGTAGGGAACGAGCAGTTCTTC. Protein sequence: CASSQVGNEQFF.

In this sample, this clone turned up once. The chain has TRBV27 and TRBJ2-5; no firm D call. The V gene's germline CDR1 is MNHEY and CDR2 SMNVEV (reference sequence). This CDR3 is built from 12 residues. The V and J ends lost 4 bases and 2 bases respectively, with 5 bases between them. Written as DNA, the CDR3 is TGTGCCAGCAGTTCCTCTCAAGAGACCCAGTACTTC. Translated, it gives CASSSSQETQYF.